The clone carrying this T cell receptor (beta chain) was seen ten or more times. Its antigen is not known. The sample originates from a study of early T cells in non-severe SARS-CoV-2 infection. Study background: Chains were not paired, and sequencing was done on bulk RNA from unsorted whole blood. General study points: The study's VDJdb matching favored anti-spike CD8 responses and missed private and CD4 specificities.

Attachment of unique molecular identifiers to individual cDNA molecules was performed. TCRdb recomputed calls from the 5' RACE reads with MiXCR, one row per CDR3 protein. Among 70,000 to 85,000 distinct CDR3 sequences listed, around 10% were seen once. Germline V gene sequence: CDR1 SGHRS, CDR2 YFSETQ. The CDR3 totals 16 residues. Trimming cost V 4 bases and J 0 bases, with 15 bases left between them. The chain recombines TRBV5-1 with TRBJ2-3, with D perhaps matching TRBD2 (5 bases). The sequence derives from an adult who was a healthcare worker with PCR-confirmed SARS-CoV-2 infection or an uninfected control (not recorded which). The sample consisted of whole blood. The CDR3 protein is CASSGRLEVSTDTQYF. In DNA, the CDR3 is TGCGCCAGCAGCGGGCGATTGGAGGTTAGCACAGATACGCAGTATTTT.